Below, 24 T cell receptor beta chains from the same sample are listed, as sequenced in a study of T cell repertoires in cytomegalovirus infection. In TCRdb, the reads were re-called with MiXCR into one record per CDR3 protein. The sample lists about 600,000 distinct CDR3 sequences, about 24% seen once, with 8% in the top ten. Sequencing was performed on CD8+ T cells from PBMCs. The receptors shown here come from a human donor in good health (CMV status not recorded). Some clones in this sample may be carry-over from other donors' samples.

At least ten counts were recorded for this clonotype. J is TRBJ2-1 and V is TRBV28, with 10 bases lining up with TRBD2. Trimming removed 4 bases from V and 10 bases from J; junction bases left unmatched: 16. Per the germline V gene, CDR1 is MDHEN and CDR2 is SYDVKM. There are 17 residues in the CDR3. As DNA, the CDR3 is TGTGCCAGCAGTTCCCGGCGCGAGCGGGGGGGTTTGATGGAGCAGTTCTTC. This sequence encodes CASSSRRERGGLMEQFF.

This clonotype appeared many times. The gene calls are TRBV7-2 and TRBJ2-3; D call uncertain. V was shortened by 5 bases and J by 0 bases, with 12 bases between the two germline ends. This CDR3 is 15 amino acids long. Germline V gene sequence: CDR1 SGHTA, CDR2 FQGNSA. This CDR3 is CASSQWVSSTDTQYF. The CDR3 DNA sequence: TGTGCCAGCAGCCAGTGGGTTAGTAGCACAGATACGCAGTATTTT.

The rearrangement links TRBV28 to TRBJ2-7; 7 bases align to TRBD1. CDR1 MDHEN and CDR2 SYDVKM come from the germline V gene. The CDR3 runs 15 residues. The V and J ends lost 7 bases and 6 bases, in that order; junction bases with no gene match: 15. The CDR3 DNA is TGTGCCAGCACCAATCCGGGACAGTTACCTCTCGAGCAGTACGTC. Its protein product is CASTNPGQLPLEQYV.

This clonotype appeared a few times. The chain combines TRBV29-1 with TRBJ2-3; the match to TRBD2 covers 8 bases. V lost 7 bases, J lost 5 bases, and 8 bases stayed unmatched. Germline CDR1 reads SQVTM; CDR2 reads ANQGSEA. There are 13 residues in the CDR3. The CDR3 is CSAGGGFGDTQYF. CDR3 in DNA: TGCAGCGCGGGGGGGGGGTTTGGAGATACGCAGTATTTT.

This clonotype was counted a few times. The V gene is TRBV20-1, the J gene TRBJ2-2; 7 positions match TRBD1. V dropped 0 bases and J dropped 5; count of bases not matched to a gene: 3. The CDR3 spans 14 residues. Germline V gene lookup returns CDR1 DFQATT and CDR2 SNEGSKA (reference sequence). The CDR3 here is CSARERGRTGELFF. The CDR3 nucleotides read TGCAGTGCTAGAGAAAGGGGGCGAACCGGGGAGCTGTTTTTT.

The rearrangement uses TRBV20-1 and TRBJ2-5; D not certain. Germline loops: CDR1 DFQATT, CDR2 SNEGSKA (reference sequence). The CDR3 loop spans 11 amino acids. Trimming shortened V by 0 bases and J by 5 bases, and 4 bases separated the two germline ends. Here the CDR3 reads CSARDYETQYF. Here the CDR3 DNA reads TGCAGTGCTAGAGATTACGAGACCCAGTACTTC.

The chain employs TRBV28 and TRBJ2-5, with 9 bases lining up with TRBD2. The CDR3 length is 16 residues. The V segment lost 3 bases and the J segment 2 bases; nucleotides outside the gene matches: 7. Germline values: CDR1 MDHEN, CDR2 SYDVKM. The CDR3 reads CASSLQVAGVQETQYF. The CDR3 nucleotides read TGTGCCAGCAGTTTGCAGGTAGCGGGGGTACAAGAGACCCAGTACTTC.

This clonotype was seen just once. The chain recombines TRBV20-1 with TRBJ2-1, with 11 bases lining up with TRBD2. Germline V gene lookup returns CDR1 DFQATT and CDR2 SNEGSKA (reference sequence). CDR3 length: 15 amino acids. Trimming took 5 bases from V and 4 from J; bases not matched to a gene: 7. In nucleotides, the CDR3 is TGCAGTGCTCGCCTGGGACTAGCGGCGTACAATGAGCAGTTCTTC. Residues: CSARLGLAAYNEQFF.

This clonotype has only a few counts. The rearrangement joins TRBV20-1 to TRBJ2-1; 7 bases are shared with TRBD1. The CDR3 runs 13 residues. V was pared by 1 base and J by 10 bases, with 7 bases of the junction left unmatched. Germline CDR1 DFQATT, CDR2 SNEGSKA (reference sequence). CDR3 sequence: CSARALTGREQFF. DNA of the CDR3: TGCAGTGCTAGAGCTCTGACAGGGAGAGAGCAGTTCTTC.

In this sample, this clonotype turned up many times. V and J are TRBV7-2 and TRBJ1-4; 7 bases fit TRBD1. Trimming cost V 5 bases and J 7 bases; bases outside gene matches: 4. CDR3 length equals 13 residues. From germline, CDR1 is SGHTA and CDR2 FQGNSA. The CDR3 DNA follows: TGTGCCAGCAGCACCGGGACAGCTGAAAAACTGTTTTTT. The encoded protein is CASSTGTAEKLFF.

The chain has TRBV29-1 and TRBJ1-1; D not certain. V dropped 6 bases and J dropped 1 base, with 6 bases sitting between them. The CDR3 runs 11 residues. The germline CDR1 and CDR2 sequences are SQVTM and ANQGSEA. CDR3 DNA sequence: TGCAGCGTGGAAAGGAACACTGAAGCTTTCTTT. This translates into CSVERNTEAFF.

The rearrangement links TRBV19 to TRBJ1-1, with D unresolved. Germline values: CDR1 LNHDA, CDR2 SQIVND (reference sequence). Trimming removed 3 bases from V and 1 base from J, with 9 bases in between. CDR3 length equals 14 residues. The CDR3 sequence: CASSIRTENTEAFF. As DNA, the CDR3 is TGTGCCAGTAGTATTCGGACGGAGAACACTGAAGCTTTCTTT.

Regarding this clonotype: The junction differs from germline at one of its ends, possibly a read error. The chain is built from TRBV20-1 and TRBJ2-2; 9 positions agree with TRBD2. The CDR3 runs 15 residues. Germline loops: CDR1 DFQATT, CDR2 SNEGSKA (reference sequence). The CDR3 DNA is TGTAGTGCTAGCGGGACACAAGTTAACACCGGGGAGCTGTTTTTT. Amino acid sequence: CSASGTQVNTGELFF.

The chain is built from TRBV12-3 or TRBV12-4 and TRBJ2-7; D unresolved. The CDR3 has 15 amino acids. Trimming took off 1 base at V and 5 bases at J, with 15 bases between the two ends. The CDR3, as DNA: TGTGCCAGCAGTTTAGGGGCCCGCGGTGTCAACGAGCAGTACGTC. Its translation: CASSLGARGVNEQYV.

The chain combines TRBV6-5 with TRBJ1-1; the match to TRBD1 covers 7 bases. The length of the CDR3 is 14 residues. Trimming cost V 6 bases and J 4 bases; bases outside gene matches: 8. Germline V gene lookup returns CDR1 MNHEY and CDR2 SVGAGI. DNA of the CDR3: TGTGCCAGCAGGACAGGGTCGTATAGCACTGAAGCTTTCTTT. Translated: CASRTGSYSTEAFF.

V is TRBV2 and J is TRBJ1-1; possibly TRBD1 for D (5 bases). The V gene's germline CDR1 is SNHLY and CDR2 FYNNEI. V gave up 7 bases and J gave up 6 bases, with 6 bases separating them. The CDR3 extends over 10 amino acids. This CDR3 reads CASKGAEAFF. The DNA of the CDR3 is TGTGCCAGCAAAGGGGCTGAAGCTTTCTTT.

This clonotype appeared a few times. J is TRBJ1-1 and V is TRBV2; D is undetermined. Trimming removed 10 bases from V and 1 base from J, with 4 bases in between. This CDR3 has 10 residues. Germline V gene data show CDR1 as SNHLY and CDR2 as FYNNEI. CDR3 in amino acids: CAKANTEAFF. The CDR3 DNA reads TGTGCCAAAGCGAACACTGAAGCTTTCTTT.

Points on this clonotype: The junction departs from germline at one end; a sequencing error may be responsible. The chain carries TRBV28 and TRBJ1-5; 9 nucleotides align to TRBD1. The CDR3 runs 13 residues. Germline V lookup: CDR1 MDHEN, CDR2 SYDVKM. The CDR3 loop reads CANSGQGFQPQHF. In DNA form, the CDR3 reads TGTGCCAACAGTGGACAGGGGTTTCAGCCCCAGCATTTT. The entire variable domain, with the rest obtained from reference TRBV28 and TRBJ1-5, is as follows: DVKVTQSSRYLVKRTGEKVFLECVQDMDHENMFWYRQDPGLGLRLIYFSYDVKMKEKGDIPEGYSVSREKKERFSLILESASTNQTSMYLCANSGQGFQPQHFGDGTRLSIL.

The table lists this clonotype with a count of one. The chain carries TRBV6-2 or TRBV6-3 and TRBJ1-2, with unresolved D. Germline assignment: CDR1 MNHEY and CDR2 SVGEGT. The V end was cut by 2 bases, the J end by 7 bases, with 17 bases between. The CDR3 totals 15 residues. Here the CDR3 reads CASSYGNLVTSGYTF. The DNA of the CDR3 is TGTGCCAGCAGTTACGGAAACCTTGTAACAAGTGGCTACACCTTC.

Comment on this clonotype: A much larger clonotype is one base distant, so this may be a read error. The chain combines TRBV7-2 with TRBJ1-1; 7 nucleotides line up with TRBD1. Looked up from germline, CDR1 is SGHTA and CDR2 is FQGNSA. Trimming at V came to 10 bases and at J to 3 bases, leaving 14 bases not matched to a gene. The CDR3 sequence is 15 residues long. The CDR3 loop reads CANKKPGQIDTEAFF. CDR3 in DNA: TGTGCCAACAAGAAACCGGGACAGATAGACACTGAAGCTTTCTTT.

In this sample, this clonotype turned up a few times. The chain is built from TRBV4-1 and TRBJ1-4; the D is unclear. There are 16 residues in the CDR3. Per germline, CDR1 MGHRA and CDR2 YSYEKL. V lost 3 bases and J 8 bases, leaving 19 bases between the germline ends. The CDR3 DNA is TGCGCCAGCAGCCACCTCGGACCTTATGTTTTCGAAAAACTGTTTTTT. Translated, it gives CASSHLGPYVFEKLFF.

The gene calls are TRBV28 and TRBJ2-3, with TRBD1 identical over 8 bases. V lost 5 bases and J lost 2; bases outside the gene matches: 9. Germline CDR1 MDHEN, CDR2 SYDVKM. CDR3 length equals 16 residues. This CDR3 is CASSPRQGSHTDTQYF. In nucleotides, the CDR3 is TGTGCCAGCAGTCCTCGACAGGGGTCTCACACAGATACGCAGTATTTT. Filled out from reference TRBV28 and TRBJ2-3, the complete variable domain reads DVKVTQSSRYLVKRTGEKVFLECVQDMDHENMFWYRQDPGLGLRLIYFSYDVKMKEKGDIPEGYSVSREKKERFSLILESASTNQTSMYLCASSPRQGSHTDTQYFGPGTRLTVL.

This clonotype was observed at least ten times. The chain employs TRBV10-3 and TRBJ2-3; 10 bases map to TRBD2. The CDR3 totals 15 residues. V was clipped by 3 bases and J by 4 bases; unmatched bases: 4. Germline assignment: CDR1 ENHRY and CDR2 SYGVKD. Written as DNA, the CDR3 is TGTGCCATCAGTGACCCTAGCGGGGGACCAGATACGCAGTATTTT. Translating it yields CAISDPSGGPDTQYF.

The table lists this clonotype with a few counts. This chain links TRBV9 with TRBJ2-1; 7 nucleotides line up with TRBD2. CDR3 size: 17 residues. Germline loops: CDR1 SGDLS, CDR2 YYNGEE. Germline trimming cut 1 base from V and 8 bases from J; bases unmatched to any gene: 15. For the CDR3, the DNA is TGTGCCAGCAGCGTACCTTCCATGGGAGGGATGGGTGATGAGCAGTTCTTC. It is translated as CASSVPSMGGMGDEQFF.